This is a list of T cell receptor beta chains from one sample in a study of cytomegalovirus exposure and HLA in healthy donors. TCRdb's table, derived via immunoSEQ multiplex PCR, lists solely in-frame clones and lacks some. The table lists approximately 89,000 clones, about 70% of them singletons. Sequenced sample: PBMCs. All receptors come from a female donor in good health and CMV-seronegative. Each CDR3 is given with its conserved first and last residue. A D gene is named only where the DNA matches it firmly. Clone size is stated in some rows and not others, as once, few, many or a class when expanded.

V	D	J	size	CDR3	DNA
TRBV9	-	TRBJ1-2	-	CASSVVSQANGYTF	TGTGCCAGCAGCGTAGTAAGTCAGGCCAATGGCTACACCTTC
TRBV5-6	-	TRBJ2-7	-	CASSFQGPSYEQYF	TGTGCCAGCAGCTTCCAGGGGCCCAGTTACGAGCAGTACTTC
TRBV7-9	-	TRBJ1-1	once	CASSTETAEAFF	TGTGCCAGCAGCACTGAAACAGCTGAAGCTTTCTTT
TRBV7-3	-	TRBJ2-2	-	CASSPAISGKTGELFF	TGTGCCAGCAGCCCAGCGATTTCAGGGAAAACCGGGGAGCTGTTTTTT
TRBV7-3	-	TRBJ2-1	-	CASSPIGVPSYNEQFF	TGTGCCAGCAGCCCAATCGGAGTTCCATCTTACAATGAGCAGTTCTTC
TRBV19	-	TRBJ2-7	-	CASSRGYEQYF	TGTGCCAGTAGTCGGGGTTACGAGCAGTACTTC
TRBV7-6	TRBD2	TRBJ2-1	-	CASSRGLAFSNEQFF	TGTGCCAGCAGCAGGGGACTAGCGTTTAGCAATGAGCAGTTCTTC
TRBV6-4	TRBD2	TRBJ2-3	few	CASSDGTSPTDTQYF	TGTGCCAGCAGTGACGGGACTAGCCCCACAGATACGCAGTATTTT
TRBV21-1	-	TRBJ2-7	once	CASSKIRRDIPYEQYF	TGTGCCAGCAGCAAAATCCGTCGGGACATTCCCTACGAGCAGTACTTC
TRBV10-1	TRBD1	TRBJ2-7	-	CASSESLGQGDEQYF	TGCGCCAGCAGTGAGTCGTTGGGACAGGGAGACGAGCAGTACTTC
TRBV30	TRBD2	TRBJ2-3	-	CAWIFKGVGLPQYF	TGTGCCTGGATATTTAAGGGTGTGGGACTACCGCAGTATTTT
TRBV5-6	-	TRBJ2-1	once	CASSLAGQGGDEQFF	TGTGCCAGCAGCTTGGCGGGTCAGGGGGGTGATGAGCAGTTCTTC
TRBV7-9	TRBD1	TRBJ1-2	-	CASSPNTGGLGGYTF	TGTGCCAGCAGCCCTAATACAGGGGGCTTGGGTGGCTACACCTTC
TRBV19	TRBD1	TRBJ1-2	few	CASSISGQAVYGYTF	TGTGCCAGTAGTATCTCAGGACAGGCCGTCTATGGCTACACCTTC
TRBV5-1	-	TRBJ2-2	-	CASHRGTNTGELFF	TGCGCCAGCCACCGGGGAACGAACACCGGGGAGCTGTTTTTT
TRBV6-1	-	TRBJ1-2	-	CASSPPGRVDGYTF	TGTGCCAGCAGTCCTCCGGGCAGGGTGGATGGCTACACCTTC
TRBV6-1	-	TRBJ2-1	-	CASNGNGNEQFF	TGTGCCAGCAACGGGAATGGCAATGAGCAGTTCTTC
TRBV5-1	-	TRBJ1-4	few	CASRPSGTTNEKLFF	TGCGCCAGCAGGCCATCAGGGACAACTAATGAAAAACTGTTTTTT
TRBV2	-	TRBJ2-7	-	CASSVVGEQYF	TGTGCCAGCAGTGTAGTTGGCGAGCAGTACTTC
TRBV7-9	-	TRBJ2-5	-	CASSLSIQETQYF	TGTGCCAGCAGCTTGTCTATTCAAGAGACCCAGTACTTC
TRBV4-3	-	TRBJ1-1	-	CASSQGSPRGNTEAFF	TGCGCCAGCAGCCAAGGGTCCCCCCGCGGGAACACTGAAGCTTTCTTT
TRBV7-2	TRBD2	TRBJ2-2	-	CASSLAAGGPHTGELFF	TGTGCCAGCAGCTTAGCAGCGGGAGGGCCTCACACCGGGGAGCTGTTTTTT
TRBV2	-	TRBJ2-7	-	CASSRGLPYEQYF	TGTGCCAGCAGTCGCGGACTACCCTACGAGCAGTACTTC
TRBV28	-	TRBJ1-4	-	CASSQREKLFF	TGTGCCAGCAGTCAGAGGGAAAAACTGTTTTTT
TRBV5-1	-	TRBJ2-7	-	CASSTGTETYEQYF	TGCGCCAGCAGCACCGGGACTGAAACCTACGAGCAGTACTTC
TRBV7-2	-	TRBJ2-3	-	CASGRGASTDTQYF	TGTGCCAGCGGGAGGGGGGCCAGCACAGATACGCAGTATTTT
TRBV5-1	TRBD1	TRBJ1-5	-	CASSFGGGGNQPQHF	TGCGCCAGCAGCTTTGGAGGGGGCGGCAATCAGCCCCAGCATTTT
TRBV4-3	TRBD1	TRBJ1-1	few	CASSQDPGTGDAFF	TGCGCCAGCAGCCAAGATCCCGGGACAGGGGACGCTTTCTTT
TRBV19	-	TRBJ2-2	-	CASLAETGELFF	TGTGCCAGTCTGGCGGAGACCGGGGAGCTGTTTTTT
TRBV4-1	-	TRBJ1-5	-	CASSPATGLLQPQHF	TGCGCCAGCAGCCCCGCAACAGGGCTGCTTCAGCCCCAGCATTTT
TRBV23-1	-	TRBJ1-1	-	CASSQVSNTEAFF	TGCGCCAGCAGTCAAGTCTCGAACACTGAAGCTTTCTTT
TRBV5-6	-	TRBJ1-2	once	CASSLAVTNYGYTF	TGTGCCAGCAGCTTGGCAGTAACTAACTATGGCTACACCTTC
TRBV11-2	-	TRBJ2-5	-	CASSLVYREKETQYF	TGTGCCAGCAGCTTAGTTTACAGGGAGAAGGAGACCCAGTACTTC
TRBV6-4	-	TRBJ1-3	-	CASSRNPSGNTIYF	TGTGCCAGCAGCAGAAACCCCTCTGGAAACACCATATATTTT
TRBV19	TRBD1	TRBJ2-7	-	CASSIARDRTYEQYF	TGTGCCAGTAGTATTGCCCGGGACAGGACCTACGAGCAGTACTTC
TRBV19	TRBD1	TRBJ1-1	-	CASRKNRGLITEAFF	TGTGCCAGTAGAAAAAACAGGGGGCTGATCACTGAAGCTTTCTTT
TRBV5-1	TRBD1	TRBJ1-1	few	CASGGTDYTEAFF	TGCGCCAGCGGAGGGACAGACTACACTGAAGCTTTCTTT
TRBV27	-	TRBJ1-3	-	CASSPLLRGAGNTIYF	TGTGCCAGCAGTCCACTCTTAAGGGGAGCGGGGAACACCATATATTTT
TRBV10-3	-	TRBJ1-2	-	CAISESPTSGGYTF	TGTGCCATCAGTGAGTCGCCAACGTCGGGTGGCTACACCTTC
TRBV18	TRBD2	TRBJ2-1	-	CASSRSRTSGLPYNEQFF	TGTGCCAGCTCACGCTCCCGGACTAGCGGCCTTCCCTACAATGAGCAGTTCTTC
TRBV28	TRBD1	TRBJ1-5	-	CASSLDTGQGQPQHF	TGTGCCAGCAGTCTAGATACGGGACAGGGCCAGCCCCAGCATTTT
TRBV4-1	TRBD1	TRBJ1-4	-	CASSQDGTGEKLFF	TGCGCCAGCAGCCAAGATGGGACAGGGGAAAAACTGTTTTTT
TRBV27	-	TRBJ1-6	-	CASGEYATSPLHF	TGTGCCAGCGGGGAGTACGCGACATCACCCCTCCACTTT
TRBV29-1	TRBD1	TRBJ2-2	-	CSAQGKSGGGTGELFF	TGCAGCGCACAAGGGAAGTCAGGGGGCGGGACCGGGGAGCTGTTTTTT
TRBV5-6	-	TRBJ2-5	-	CASSTRDTGRGETQYF	TGTGCCAGCAGCACCAGGGACACGGGACGGGGAGAGACCCAGTACTTC
TRBV27	-	TRBJ2-3	-	CASSFRISGDTDTQYF	TGTGCCAGCAGTTTTAGGATTAGCGGAGACACAGATACGCAGTATTTT